One and the same sample provided the 18 T cell receptor beta chains below, sequenced in a study of low-dose radiotherapy and immunotherapy resistance in tumors. Time point defined: before trial treatment. Gene-specific TRAV and TRBV primers were used for first-strand cDNA, covering alpha and beta chains. The TCRs were subjected to amplification over roughly 18 PCR cycles employing a constant-region primer in conjunction with a V-primer adapter. Each CDR3 protein gets one entry after TCRdb re-called the reads with MiXCR. This table holds tens of thousands of distinct CDR3 sequences, about 26% found once. The sequenced sample was PBMCs, obtained before treatment. These receptor sequences come from a male donor with rectosigmoid adenocarcinoma.

Remarks on this clonotype: It is likely a read error: a sequence one base away is far more abundant. The V call is TRBV5-4, the J call TRBJ2-4; unclear D gene. The germline gives CDR1 SGHNT, CDR2 YYREEE (reference sequence). V gave up 6 bases and J gave up 13 bases, with 14 bases separating them. CDR3 length: 11 amino acids. The CDR3 spells CASTASVEQYF. CDR3 in DNA: TGTGCCAGCACCGCAAGCGTTGAGCAGTACTTC.

Ten or more counts support this clonotype. The V gene is TRBV6-2 or TRBV6-3, the J gene TRBJ2-5; 7 nucleotides line up with TRBD1. V dropped 4 bases and J dropped 1; count of bases not matched to a gene: 3. The CDR3 runs 14 residues. CDR1 and CDR2 (germline): MNHEY, SVGEGT. The CDR3 reads CASSSGQSQETQYF. CDR3 nucleotides: TGTGCCAGCAGTTCGGGACAGAGCCAAGAGACCCAGTACTTC.

The chain uses TRBV28 and TRBJ1-5; D perhaps matches TRBD1 (5 bases). The CDR3 runs to 13 residues. Trimming removed 8 bases at V and 6 bases at J, with 14 bases between. Germline V gives CDR1 MDHEN, CDR2 SYDVKM. CDR3 sequence reads: CASGQGRTQPQHF. The DNA of the CDR3 is TGTGCCAGCGGCCAGGGACGCACTCAGCCCCAGCATTTT.

The chain is built from TRBV5-1 and TRBJ1-1; 12 bases align to TRBD1. This CDR3 comprises 16 residues. Germline trimming cut 6 bases from V and 0 bases from J; bases unmatched to any gene: 6. Germline CDR1 and CDR2: SGHRS and YFSETQ. The CDR3 region is CASTGDRGLMNTEAFF. In DNA form, the CDR3 reads TGCGCCAGCACCGGGGACAGGGGGCTGATGAACACTGAAGCTTTCTTT.

The chain employs TRBV14 and TRBJ1-6; possible D gene TRBD1, 6 bases. Germline V lookup: CDR1 SGHDN, CDR2 FVKESK. Trimming took off 4 bases at V and 6 bases at J, with 10 bases between the two ends. This CDR3 contains 14 residues. The CDR3, as DNA: TGTGCCAGCAGCCTAGGACAGCTTAATTCACCCCTCCACTTT. It translates to CASSLGQLNSPLHF.

There are many counts of this clonotype. The chain employs TRBV13 and TRBJ2-3, with D unclear. Germline-derived CDR1 and CDR2 are PRHDT and FYEKMQ (reference sequence). The ends were cut back, 4 bases at V and 3 bases at J, with 11 bases in the middle. The length of the CDR3 is 14 residues. CDR3 nucleotides: TGTGCCAGCAGCTCCAAAGCAAGAACAGATACGCAGTATTTT. Protein product: CASSSKARTDTQYF.

This clonotype was detected ten times or more. V is TRBV4-3 and J is TRBJ2-7, with 9 nucleotides matching TRBD1. The germline V gene has CDR1 LGHNA and CDR2 YSLEER. V gave up 0 bases and J gave up 4 bases; unmatched junction bases: 7. The CDR3 sequence is 16 residues long. The CDR3, as DNA: TGCGCCAGCAGCCAAGAAACACAGGGGGCGGCTTACGAGCAGTACTTC. As protein: CASSQETQGAAYEQYF.

This clonotype was counted ten times or more. The chain's CDR3 is CASSLAGQANTDTQYF. CDR3 bases: TGCGCCAGCAGCTTGGCGGGACAGGCAAACACAGATACGCAGTATTTT. This chain joins TRBV5-1 and TRBJ2-3; 8 positions agree with TRBD1. Germline V gives CDR1 SGHRS, CDR2 YFSETQ. The CDR3 has 16 residues. After removal of 0 bases from V and 2 bases from J, the junction contained 5 bases not matched to a gene.

The chain uses TRBV28 and TRBJ2-2; 7 bases agree with TRBD1. V dropped 0 bases and J dropped 6; count of bases not matched to a gene: 13. The germline V gene has CDR1 MDHEN and CDR2 SYDVKM. The CDR3 is 18 residues long. CDR3 bases: TGTGCCAGCAGTTTATGGGCTGCCGGGACAGCTGCCCCCGGGGAGCTGTTTTTT. Amino acids: CASSLWAAGTAAPGELFF.

This chain connects TRBV5-1 to TRBJ2-7; TRBD2 matches 8 bases. With 1 base clipped from V and 5 bases from J, the junction kept 2 bases outside the gene matches. CDR3 size: 13 residues. From germline, CDR1 is SGHRS and CDR2 YFSETQ. The CDR3 loop is CASSLSGSNEQYF. The CDR3 DNA is TGCGCCAGCAGCTTGAGCGGGAGCAACGAGCAGTACTTC.

This clonotype was recorded at least ten times. The chain links TRBV14 to TRBJ1-1; D gene uncertain. The CDR3 is 11 amino acids. Per the germline V gene, CDR1 is SGHDN and CDR2 is FVKESK. V was pared by 6 bases and J by 2 bases, with 4 bases between. The CDR3 is CASRGNTEAFF. CDR3 nucleotides: TGTGCCAGCAGGGGCAACACTGAAGCTTTCTTT.

This clonotype came up many times. This chain uses TRBV6-2 or TRBV6-3 with TRBJ1-4; TRBD1 matches 8 bases. J gave up 6 bases and V 6 bases, and 6 bases lay outside the gene matches. The germline CDR1 and CDR2 sequences are MNHEY and SVGEGT. The CDR3 spans 14 residues. CDR3 sequence: CASRWDRRDEKLFF. The CDR3 DNA sequence: TGTGCCAGCAGGTGGGACAGGCGGGATGAAAAACTGTTTTTT.

This clonotype was counted ten times or more. V usage is TRBV20-1 and J usage is TRBJ2-5; 12 bases map to TRBD1. CDR1 is DFQATT, CDR2 SNEGSKA, per germline (reference sequence). CDR3 length: 15 residues. Trimming took 3 bases from V and 5 from J; bases not matched to a gene: 7. As DNA, the CDR3 is TGCAGTGCTAGTCCTGGGACAGGGGGCAAGGAGACCCAGTACTTC. Protein sequence: CSASPGTGGKETQYF.

This clonotype has ten or more counts. At one end the junction does not follow the germline gene, possibly because of a read error. The chain couples TRBV30 to TRBJ1-2; 10 bases map to TRBD1. Germline values: CDR1 GTSNPN, CDR2 SVGIG (reference sequence). The CDR3 runs 12 residues. The chain's CDR3 is CAWIRDRGIRIF. CDR3 DNA sequence: TGTGCCTGGATCCGGGACAGGGGAATTCGGATTTTC. The complete variable domain, with remaining parts taken from reference TRBV30 and TRBJ1-2, reads SQTIHQWPATLVQPVGSPLSLECTVEGTSNPNLYWYRQAAGRGLQLLFYSVGIGQISSEVPQNLSASRPQDRQFILSSKKLLLSDSGFYLCAWIRDRGIRIFGSGTRLTVV.

This clonotype occurred many times. This sequence joins TRBV6-5 and TRBJ2-5, with 7 bases lining up with TRBD2. J was trimmed by 1 base and V by 5 bases; bases with no gene match: 10. The germline V gene has CDR1 MNHEY and CDR2 SVGAGI. There are 16 residues in the CDR3. The CDR3, as DNA: TGTGCCAGCAGTGAAAGGGAGCGGGGTTTCCAAGAGACCCAGTACTTC. It specifies CASSERERGFQETQYF.

This clonotype was observed a single time. The rearrangement joins TRBV29-1 to TRBJ1-2; 10 bases align to TRBD1. CDR3 length equals 12 residues. Unmatched junction bases numbered 5, after V lost 6 bases and J lost 7 bases. Germline CDR1 SQVTM, CDR2 ANQGSEA. This CDR3 reads CSVAGTGVGYTF. The CDR3 region has the DNA TGCAGCGTGGCCGGGACAGGGGTTGGCTACACCTTC. The full variable domain, its missing parts supplied by reference TRBV29-1 and TRBJ1-2, is SAVISQKPSRDICQRGTSLTIQCQVDSQVTMMFWYRQQPGQSLTLIATANQGSEATYESGFVIDKFPISRPNLTFSTLTVSNMSPEDSSIYLCSVAGTGVGYTFGSGTRLTVV.

This clonotype has at least ten counts. The rearrangement links TRBV7-9 to TRBJ2-7; D could derive from TRBD1 or TRBD2 (5 bases each). Trimming left V 8 bases short and J 0 bases short, with 14 bases between. Germline V gene lookup returns CDR1 SEHNR and CDR2 FQNEAQ (reference sequence). This CDR3 has 14 residues. The CDR3 sequence: CASLGAPPSYEQYF. The CDR3, as DNA: TGTGCCAGCCTCGGGGCTCCACCCTCCTACGAGCAGTACTTC.

The table lists this clonotype with many counts. The V call is TRBV7-2, the J call TRBJ1-2; TRBD1 matches at 12 bases. V lost 5 bases and J lost 4; bases outside the gene matches: 14. This CDR3 spans 18 amino acids. The germline gives CDR1 SGHTA, CDR2 FQGNSA. CDR3 sequence (DNA): TGTGCCAGCAGCGCTCCGGAGGGACAGGGGGCTGCCCTCTATGGCTACACCTTC. This gives the protein CASSAPEGQGAALYGYTF.